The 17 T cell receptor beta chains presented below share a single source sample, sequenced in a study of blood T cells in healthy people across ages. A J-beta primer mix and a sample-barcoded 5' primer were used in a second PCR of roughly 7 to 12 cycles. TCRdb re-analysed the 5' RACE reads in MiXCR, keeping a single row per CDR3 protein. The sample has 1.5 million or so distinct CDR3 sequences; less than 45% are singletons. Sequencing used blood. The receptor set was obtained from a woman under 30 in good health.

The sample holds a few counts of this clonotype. The CDR3 sequence: CASADRVSSPLHF. The CDR3 DNA sequence: TGTGCCAGCGCCGACAGGGTGTCTTCACCCCTCCACTTT. This chain connects TRBV7-2 to TRBJ1-6; TRBD1 matches at 7 bases. The CDR3 has 13 amino acids. Germline V gene lookup returns CDR1 SGHTA and CDR2 FQGNSA. Losses at the gene ends were 8 bases for V and 9 bases for J; bases not matched to a gene: 7.

CDR3 in amino acids: CSVEFGTSNEQYF. CDR3 sequence (DNA): TGCAGCGTTGAATTCGGGACTAGCAATGAGCAGTACTTC. The chain links TRBV29-1 to TRBJ2-7, with 9 bases aligning to TRBD2. Trimming took 2 bases from V and 7 from J; bases not matched to a gene: 6. CDR1 and CDR2 (germline): SQVTM, ANQGSEA. The CDR3 consists of 13 residues.

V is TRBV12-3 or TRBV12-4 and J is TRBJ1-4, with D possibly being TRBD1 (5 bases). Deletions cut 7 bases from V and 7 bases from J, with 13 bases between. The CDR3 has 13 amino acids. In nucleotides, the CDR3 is TGTGCCAGCACCCTATCCGGGACTGAAAAACTGTTTTTT. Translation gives CASTLSGTEKLFF.

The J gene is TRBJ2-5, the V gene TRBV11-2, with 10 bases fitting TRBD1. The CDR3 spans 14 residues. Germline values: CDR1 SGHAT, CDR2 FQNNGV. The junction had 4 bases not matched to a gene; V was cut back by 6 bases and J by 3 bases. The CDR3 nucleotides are TGTGCCAGCAGGCATGGACAGGGGGAAGAGACCCAGTACTTC. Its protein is CASRHGQGEETQYF.

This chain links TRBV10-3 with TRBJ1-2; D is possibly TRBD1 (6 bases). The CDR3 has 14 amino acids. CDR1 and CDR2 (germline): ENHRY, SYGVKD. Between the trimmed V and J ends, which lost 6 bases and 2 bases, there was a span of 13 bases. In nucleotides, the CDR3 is TGTGCCATCAGGCCCCTGGACAGCAACTATGGCTACACCTTC. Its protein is CAIRPLDSNYGYTF.

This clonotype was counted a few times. This CDR3 reads CAISESPIRLAGASGEQYF. CDR3 coding DNA: TGTGCCATCAGTGAGTCTCCCATTCGGCTAGCGGGAGCTTCGGGCGAGCAGTACTTC. V is TRBV10-3 and J is TRBJ2-7; 10 nucleotides align to TRBD2. This CDR3 has 19 residues. Trimming at V came to 0 bases and at J to 6 bases, leaving 17 bases not matched to a gene. The V gene's germline CDR1 is ENHRY and CDR2 SYGVKD.

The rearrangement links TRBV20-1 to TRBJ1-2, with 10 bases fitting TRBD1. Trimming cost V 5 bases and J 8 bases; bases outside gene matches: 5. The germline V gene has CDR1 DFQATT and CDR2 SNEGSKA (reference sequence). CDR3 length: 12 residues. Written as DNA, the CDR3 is TGCAGTGCTGGGACAGGGGAGGGCGGCTACACCTTC. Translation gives CSAGTGEGGYTF.

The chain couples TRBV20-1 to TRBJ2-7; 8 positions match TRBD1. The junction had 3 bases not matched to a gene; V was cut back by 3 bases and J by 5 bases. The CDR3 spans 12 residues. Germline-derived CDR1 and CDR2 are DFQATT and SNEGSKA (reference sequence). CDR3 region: CSASGQGHEQYF. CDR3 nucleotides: TGCAGTGCTAGTGGACAGGGCCACGAGCAGTACTTC.

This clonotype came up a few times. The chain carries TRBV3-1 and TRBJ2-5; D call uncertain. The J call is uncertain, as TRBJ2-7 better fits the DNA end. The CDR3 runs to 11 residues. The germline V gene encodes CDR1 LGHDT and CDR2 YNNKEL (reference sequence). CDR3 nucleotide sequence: TGTGCCAGCAGCACACACCACGAGCAGTACTTC. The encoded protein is CASSTHHEQYF.

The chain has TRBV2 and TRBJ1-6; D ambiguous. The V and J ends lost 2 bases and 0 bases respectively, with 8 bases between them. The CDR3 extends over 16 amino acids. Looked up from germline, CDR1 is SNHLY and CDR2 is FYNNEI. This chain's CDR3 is CASSERASSYNSPLHF. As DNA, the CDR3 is TGTGCCAGCAGTGAAAGGGCGAGCTCCTATAATTCACCCCTCCACTTT.

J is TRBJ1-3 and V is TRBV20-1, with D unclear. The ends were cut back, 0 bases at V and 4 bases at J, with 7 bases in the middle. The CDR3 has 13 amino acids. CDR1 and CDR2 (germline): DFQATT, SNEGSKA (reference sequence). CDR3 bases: TGCAGTGCTAGAGAAGAACCGGGAAACACCATATATTTT. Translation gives CSAREEPGNTIYF.

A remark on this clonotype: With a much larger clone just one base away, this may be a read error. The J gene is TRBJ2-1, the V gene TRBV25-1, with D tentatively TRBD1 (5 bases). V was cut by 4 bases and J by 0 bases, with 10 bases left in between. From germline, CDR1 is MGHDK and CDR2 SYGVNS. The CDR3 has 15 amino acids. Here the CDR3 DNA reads TGTGCCAGCAGTGCCGTCAGGGCCTCCTACAATGAGCAGTTCTTC. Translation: CASSAVRASYNEQFF.

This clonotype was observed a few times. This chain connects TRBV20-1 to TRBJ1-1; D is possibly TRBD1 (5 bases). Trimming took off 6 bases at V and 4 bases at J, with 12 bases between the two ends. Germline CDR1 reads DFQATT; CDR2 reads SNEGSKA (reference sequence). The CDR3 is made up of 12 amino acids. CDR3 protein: CSAPFGGTEAFF. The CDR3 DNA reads TGCAGTGCGCCGTTCGGGGGCACTGAAGCTTTCTTT.

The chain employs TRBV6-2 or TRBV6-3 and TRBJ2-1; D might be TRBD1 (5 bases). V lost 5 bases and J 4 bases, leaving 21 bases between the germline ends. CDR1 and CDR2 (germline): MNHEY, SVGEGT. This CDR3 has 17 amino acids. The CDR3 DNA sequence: TGTGCCAGCAGTCACCGCCCAACAGGAGCCCTTTACAATGAGCAGTTCTTC. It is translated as CASSHRPTGALYNEQFF.

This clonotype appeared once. The CDR3 sequence is CASLSTVRPLQFF. The CDR3 nucleotides read TGTGCCAGCCTTTCCACTGTTCGGCCCTTGCAGTTCTTC. The chain has TRBV6-2 or TRBV6-3 and TRBJ2-1; D not certain. This CDR3 contains 13 residues. Trimming took 8 bases from V and 12 from J, leaving 20 bases between them. The germline V gene encodes CDR1 MNHEY and CDR2 SVGEGT.

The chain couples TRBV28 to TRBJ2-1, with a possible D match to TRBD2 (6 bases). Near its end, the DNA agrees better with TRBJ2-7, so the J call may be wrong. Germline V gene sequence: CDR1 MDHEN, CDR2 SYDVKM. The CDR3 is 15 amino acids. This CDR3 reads CASSFGGSLYNEQYF. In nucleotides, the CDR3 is TGTGCCAGCAGTTTCGGGGGTTCTCTCTACAATGAGCAGTACTTC.

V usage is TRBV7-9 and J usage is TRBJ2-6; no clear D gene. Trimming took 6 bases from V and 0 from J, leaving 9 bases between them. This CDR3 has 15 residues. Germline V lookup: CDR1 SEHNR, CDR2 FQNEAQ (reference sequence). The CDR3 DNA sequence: TGTGCCAGCAGTAACAGCAGCTCTGGGGCCAACGTCCTGACTTTC. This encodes CASSNSSSGANVLTF.